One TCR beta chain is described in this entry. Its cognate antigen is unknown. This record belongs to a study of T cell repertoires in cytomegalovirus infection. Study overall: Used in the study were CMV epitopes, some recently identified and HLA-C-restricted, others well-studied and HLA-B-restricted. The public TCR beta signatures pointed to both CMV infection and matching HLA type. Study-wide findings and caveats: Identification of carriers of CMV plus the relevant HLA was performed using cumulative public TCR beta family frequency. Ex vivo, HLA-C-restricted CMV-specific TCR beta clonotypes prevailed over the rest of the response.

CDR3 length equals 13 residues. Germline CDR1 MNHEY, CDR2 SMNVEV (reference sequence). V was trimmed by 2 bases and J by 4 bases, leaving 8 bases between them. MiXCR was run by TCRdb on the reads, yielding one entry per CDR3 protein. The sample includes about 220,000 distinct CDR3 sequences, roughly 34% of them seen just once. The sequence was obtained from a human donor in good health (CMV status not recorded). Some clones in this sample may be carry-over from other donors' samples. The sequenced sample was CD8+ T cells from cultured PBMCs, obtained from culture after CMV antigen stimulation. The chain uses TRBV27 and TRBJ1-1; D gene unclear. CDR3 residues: CASSLNGPTEAFF. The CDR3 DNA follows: TGTGCCAGCAGTTTAAATGGGCCCACTGAAGCTTTCTTT.